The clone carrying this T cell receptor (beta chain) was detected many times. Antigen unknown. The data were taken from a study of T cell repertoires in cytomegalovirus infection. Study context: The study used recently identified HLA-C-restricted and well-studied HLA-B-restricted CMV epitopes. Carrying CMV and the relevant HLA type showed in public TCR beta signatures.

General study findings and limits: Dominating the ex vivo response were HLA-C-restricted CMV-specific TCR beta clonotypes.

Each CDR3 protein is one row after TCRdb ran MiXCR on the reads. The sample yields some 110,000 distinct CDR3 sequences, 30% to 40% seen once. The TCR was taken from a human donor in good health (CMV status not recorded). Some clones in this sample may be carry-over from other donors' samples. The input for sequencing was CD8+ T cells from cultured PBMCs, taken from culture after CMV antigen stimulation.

Written as DNA, the CDR3 is TGTGCCAGCAGCATACGATATAGCGGGGGGTCGAATGAGCAGTTCTTC. Translation: CASSIRYSGGSNEQFF. The chain employs TRBV5-6 and TRBJ2-1; 10 bases line up with TRBD2. After removal of 4 bases from V and 7 bases from J, the junction contained 11 bases not matched to a gene. CDR1 and CDR2 (germline): SGHDT, YYEEEE. CDR3 length equals 16 residues.